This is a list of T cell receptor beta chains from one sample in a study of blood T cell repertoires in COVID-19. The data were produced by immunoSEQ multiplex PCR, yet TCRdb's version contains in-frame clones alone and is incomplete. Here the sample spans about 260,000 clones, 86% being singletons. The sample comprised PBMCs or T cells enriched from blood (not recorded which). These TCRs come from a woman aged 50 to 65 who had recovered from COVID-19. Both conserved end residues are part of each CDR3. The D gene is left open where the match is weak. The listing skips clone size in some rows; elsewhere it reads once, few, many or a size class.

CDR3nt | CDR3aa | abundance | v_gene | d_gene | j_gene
TGTGCCATCAGGGCAGACAGGGTTTCGGGCGGCTACACCTTC | CAIRADRVSGGYTF | . | TRBV10-3 | TRBD1 | TRBJ1-2
TGTGCCAGCCAACATCCCTCGGGAGGGAGGTATAATTCACCCCTCCACTTT | CASQHPSGGRYNSPLHF | . | TRBV5-6 | . | TRBJ1-6
TGCGCCAGCAGCTTGGGCGATCGGGAGAGGGGAGTTAAAAACATTCAGTACTTC | CASSLGDRERGVKNIQYF | . | TRBV5-1 | . | TRBJ2-4
TGTGCCAGCAGTTCGGTAGGTAGCGGGAGGTTCAACTGGTACTTC | CASSSVGSGRFNWYF | few | TRBV6-5 | TRBD2 | TRBJ2-5
TGTGCCAGCAGCCAAGATCGCGGTAGAGACAGCTATGGCTACACCTTC | CASSQDRGRDSYGYTF | . | TRBV3-1/TRBV3-2 | . | TRBJ1-2
TGTGCCAGCAGCCAACGGAGGGCGAAGTACTATCTGGTCAACTATGGCTACACCTTC | CASSQRRAKYYLVNYGYTF | . | TRBV14 | . | TRBJ1-2
TGTGCCGGGGCAGGTAGCAATCAGCCCCAGCATTTT | CAGAGSNQPQHF | . | TRBV21-1 | . | TRBJ1-5
TGTGCCAGTAGTCGGGGTCCGGGGTACACTGAAGCTTTCTTT | CASSRGPGYTEAFF | . | TRBV19 | . | TRBJ1-1
TGCGCCAGCAGCCAAATGGAAAGCCAGCGGGGCACCATATATTTT | CASSQMESQRGTIYF | . | TRBV4-3 | . | TRBJ1-3
TGTGCCAGCAGCCTCAGGGGGAGAGGCCGCAATGAGCAGTTCTTC | CASSLRGRGRNEQFF | . | TRBV5-6 | TRBD1 | TRBJ2-1
TGTGCCAGCAGTTACCCGGCCAGGGCGACCCAAGAGACCCAGTACTTC | CASSYPARATQETQYF | . | TRBV28 | . | TRBJ2-5
TGTGCCACCAGTGAAGGACTAGCGGAGACCCAGTACTTC | CATSEGLAETQYF | few | TRBV24-1 | TRBD2 | TRBJ2-5
TGTGCCAGCAGCTTAGTTTTTTCGAGTGAAGCTTTCTTT | CASSLVFSSEAFF | . | TRBV7-2 | . | TRBJ1-1
TGCGCCAGCAGCCCCGTCCCAGGGGGCAATCAGCCCCAGCATTTT | CASSPVPGGNQPQHF | . | TRBV4-1 | . | TRBJ1-5
TGCGCCAGCAGCCAAGATGTGGGAGTTGGCGAGCAGTACTTC | CASSQDVGVGEQYF | . | TRBV4-1 | . | TRBJ2-7
TGTGCTAGTGGTTTGGTACTGGGGACAGGCTCTGGAAACACCATATATTTT | CASGLVLGTGSGNTIYF | . | TRBV12-5 | TRBD1 | TRBJ1-3
TGTGCCAGCAGTCTTACAGGGGGCATTCTTGATACTGAAGCTTTCTTT | CASSLTGGILDTEAFF | . | TRBV2 | TRBD1 | TRBJ1-1
TGTGCCAGCAGCCCCGAACTAGCGGTATACAATGAGCAGTTCTTC | CASSPELAVYNEQFF | . | TRBV5-4 | TRBD2 | TRBJ2-1
TGTGCCACCAGCAGAGATCCGACAGCTCCCTATGGCTACACCTTC | CATSRDPTAPYGYTF | . | TRBV15 | . | TRBJ1-2
TGTGCCAGCAGCCAAGTAGACAGGGACACCGGGGAGCTGTTTTTT | CASSQVDRDTGELFF | . | TRBV3-1/TRBV3-2 | TRBD1 | TRBJ2-2
TGTGCCAGCAATCCGGGACTTCCCTTTTACAATGAGCAGTTCTTC | CASNPGLPFYNEQFF | . | TRBV28 | . | TRBJ2-1
TGTGCCAGTAGTATGGCAGGGTCTCAGCCCCAGCATTTT | CASSMAGSQPQHF | . | TRBV19 | . | TRBJ1-5
TGTGCCAGCAGGGCCAGCTATAATTCACCCCTCCACTTT | CASRASYNSPLHF | . | TRBV28 | . | TRBJ1-6
TGTGCCAGCAGCTTTTCACGGACTAGCGGGCCCTACGAGCAGTACTTC | CASSFSRTSGPYEQYF | . | TRBV11-3 | TRBD2 | TRBJ2-7
TGTGCCAGCAGTTCCGGGACTAGTTCCTACAATGAGCAGTTCTTC | CASSSGTSSYNEQFF | . | TRBV6-5 | TRBD2 | TRBJ2-1
TGCGCCAGCAGCCACCGAGCGGGGGTCACCGGGGAGCTGTTTTTT | CASSHRAGVTGELFF | . | TRBV4-1 | TRBD2 | TRBJ2-2
TGTGCCAGCAAGGCTAGCTCCTATAATTCACCCCTCCACTTT | CASKASSYNSPLHF | . | TRBV2 | . | TRBJ1-6
TGTGCCAGCAGTTACTCGATAGGGGCAGGAACTGAAGCTTTCTTT | CASSYSIGAGTEAFF | . | TRBV6-5 | . | TRBJ1-1
TGCGCCAGCAGCCAATCCGGACAGGGAGGCTCACCCCTCCACTTT | CASSQSGQGGSPLHF | . | TRBV4-3 | TRBD1 | TRBJ1-6
TGTGCCACCAGTTCCAGCGGGAGGACCCCAGATACGCAGTATTTT | CATSSSGRTPDTQYF | . | TRBV24-1 | TRBD2 | TRBJ2-3
TGCGCCAGCAGCCCATATTCAAGCGGGGCCGTCTACGAGCAGTACTTC | CASSPYSSGAVYEQYF | . | TRBV5-1 | TRBD2 | TRBJ2-7
TGTGCCAGCAGCCAGGGTTCCGAAGCTTTCTTT | CASSQGSEAFF | once | TRBV28 | . | TRBJ1-1
TGTGCCAGCAGCGTTACTGGAGCGGGGCCCCAGCATTTT | CASSVTGAGPQHF | . | TRBV9 | . | TRBJ1-5
TGTGCCAGCAGGGATCCTAGCGGGGGGGCTAACTACGAGCAGTACTTC | CASRDPSGGANYEQYF | . | TRBV2 | TRBD2 | TRBJ2-7
TGTGCCAGCAGCCCGGGACAGAATACTGGCTACACCTTC | CASSPGQNTGYTF | . | TRBV3-1/TRBV3-2 | TRBD1 | TRBJ1-2
TGTGCCAGCAGTTTAAGACTAGCCAAAAACATTCAGTACTTC | CASSLRLAKNIQYF | . | TRBV28 | . | TRBJ2-4
TGCGCCAGCAGCTTTTATAACCGCGGCGGCCTATCCTACGAGCAGTACTTC | CASSFYNRGGLSYEQYF | . | TRBV5-1 | . | TRBJ2-7
TGTGCCAGCAATCCACAGGGGGCGCTTGCCTATGGCTACACCTTC | CASNPQGALAYGYTF | . | TRBV5-8 | TRBD1 | TRBJ1-2
TGCAGCGTTGGGGGACTAGCGGGAGAGACCTGGGAGACCCAGTACTTC | CSVGGLAGETWETQYF | . | TRBV29-1 | TRBD2 | TRBJ2-5
TGTGCCAGCAGATCACAGGGCGGAATCGCAGATACGCAGTATTTT | CASRSQGGIADTQYF | . | TRBV27 | . | TRBJ2-3
TGCGCCAGCAGCCCGGGCAGTCAGGGGGAAAAACTGTTTTTT | CASSPGSQGEKLFF | . | TRBV5-1 | . | TRBJ1-4
TGTGCCAGCAGCTTGGCGGGACTCAGCACAGATACGCAGTATTTT | CASSLAGLSTDTQYF | . | TRBV7-8 | . | TRBJ2-3
TGTGCCAGCAGTACAGGGAACGGAAACACCATATATTTT | CASSTGNGNTIYF | . | TRBV27 | . | TRBJ1-3
TGTGCCAGCAGTCTAATTAACCCCTACGAGCAGTACTTC | CASSLINPYEQYF | . | TRBV6-2/TRBV6-3 | . | TRBJ2-7
TGCGCCAGCAGCGCAAGACAGGGCCTAACATATGGCTACACCTTC | CASSARQGLTYGYTF | . | TRBV4-1 | TRBD1 | TRBJ1-2
TGTGCCAGCAGTTTGGCAGGGCTTAGCAATCAGCCCCAGCATTTT | CASSLAGLSNQPQHF | . | TRBV6-2/TRBV6-3 | . | TRBJ1-5
TGCGCCAGCAGTGAGTCGTTAACTAGGGGGTACCAGCCCCAGCATTTT | CASSESLTRGYQPQHF | few | TRBV10-2 | . | TRBJ1-5